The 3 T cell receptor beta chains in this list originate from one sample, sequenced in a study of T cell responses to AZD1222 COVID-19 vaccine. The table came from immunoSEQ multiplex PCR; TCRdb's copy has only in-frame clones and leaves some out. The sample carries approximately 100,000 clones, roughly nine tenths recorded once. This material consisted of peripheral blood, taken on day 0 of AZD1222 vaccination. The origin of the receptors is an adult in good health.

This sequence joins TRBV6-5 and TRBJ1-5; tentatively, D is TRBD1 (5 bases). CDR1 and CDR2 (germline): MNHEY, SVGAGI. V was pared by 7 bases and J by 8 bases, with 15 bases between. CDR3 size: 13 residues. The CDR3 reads CASKVSGGEPQHF. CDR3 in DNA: TGTGCCAGCAAGGTCTCGGGAGGGGAGCCCCAGCATTTT.

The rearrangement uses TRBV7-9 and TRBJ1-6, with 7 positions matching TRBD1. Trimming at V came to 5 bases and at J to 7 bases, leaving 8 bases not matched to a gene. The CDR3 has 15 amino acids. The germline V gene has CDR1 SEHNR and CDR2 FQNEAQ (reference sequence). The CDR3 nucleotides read TGTGCCAGCAGCCTCACAACGACAGGGAATTCACCCCTCCACTTT. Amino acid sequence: CASSLTTTGNSPLHF.

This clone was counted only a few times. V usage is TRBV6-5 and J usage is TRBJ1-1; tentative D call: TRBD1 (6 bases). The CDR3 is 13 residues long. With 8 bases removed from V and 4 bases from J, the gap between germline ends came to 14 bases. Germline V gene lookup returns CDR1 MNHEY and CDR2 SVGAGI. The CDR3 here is CASQPRGVTEAFF. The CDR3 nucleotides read TGTGCCAGCCAACCTAGGGGGGTCACTGAAGCTTTCTTT.